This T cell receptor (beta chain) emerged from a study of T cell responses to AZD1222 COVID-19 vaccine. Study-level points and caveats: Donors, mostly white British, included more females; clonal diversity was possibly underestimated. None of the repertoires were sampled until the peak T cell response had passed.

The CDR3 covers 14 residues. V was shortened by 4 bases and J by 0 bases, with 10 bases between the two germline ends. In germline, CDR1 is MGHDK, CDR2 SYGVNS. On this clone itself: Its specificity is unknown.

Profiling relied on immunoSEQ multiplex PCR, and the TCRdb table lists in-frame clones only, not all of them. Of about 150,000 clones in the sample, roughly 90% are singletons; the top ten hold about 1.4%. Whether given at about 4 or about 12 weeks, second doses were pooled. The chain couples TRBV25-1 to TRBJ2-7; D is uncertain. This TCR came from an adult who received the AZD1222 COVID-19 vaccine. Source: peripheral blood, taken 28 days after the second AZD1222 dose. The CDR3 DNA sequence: TGTGCCAGCAGTGGTCAGAAGAGCTCCTACGAGCAGTACTTC. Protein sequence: CASSGQKSSYEQYF.